The clone carrying this T cell receptor beta chain was counted a single time. Its antigen is currently unknown. The data belong to a study of identifying expanded T cells in peripheral blood. The study, taken as a whole, reports: Technical replicates showed around 1.1 changed clones; two weeks roughly 16; four weeks 19. Two-week clone count variance significantly increased as total template count grew.

CDR1 is SGDLS and CDR2 is YYNGEE in the germline V gene. The ends were cut back, 0 bases at V and 6 bases at J, with 7 bases in the middle. This CDR3 spans 13 amino acids. The repertoire was sequenced with immunoSEQ multiplex PCR; TCRdb's copy has only in-frame clones and lacks some. In the table there are under 150,000 clones, less than 90% of which are singletons. The sequence derives from a person between 18 and 75 years old in good health. The rearrangement joins TRBV9 to TRBJ2-1; unclear D gene. Sequencing was done on a sample of blood. For the CDR3, the DNA is TGTGCCAGCAGCGTAGCACAGATCAATGAGCAGTTCTTC. It encodes CASSVAQINEQFF.